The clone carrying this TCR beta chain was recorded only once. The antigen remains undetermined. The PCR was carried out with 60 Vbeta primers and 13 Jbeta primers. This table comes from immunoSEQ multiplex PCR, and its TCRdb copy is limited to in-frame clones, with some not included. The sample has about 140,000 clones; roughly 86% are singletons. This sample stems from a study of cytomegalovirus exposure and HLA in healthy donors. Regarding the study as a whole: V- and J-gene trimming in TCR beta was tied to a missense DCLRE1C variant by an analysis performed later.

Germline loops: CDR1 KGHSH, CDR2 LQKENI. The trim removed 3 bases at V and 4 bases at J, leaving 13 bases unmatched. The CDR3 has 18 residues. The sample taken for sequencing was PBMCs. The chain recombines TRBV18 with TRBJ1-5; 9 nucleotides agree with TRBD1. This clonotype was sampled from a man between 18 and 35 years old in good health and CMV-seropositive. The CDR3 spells CASSPGKAGQGRNQPQHF. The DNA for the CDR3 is TGTGCCAGCTCACCGGGGAAGGCGGGACAGGGCAGGAATCAGCCCCAGCATTTT.